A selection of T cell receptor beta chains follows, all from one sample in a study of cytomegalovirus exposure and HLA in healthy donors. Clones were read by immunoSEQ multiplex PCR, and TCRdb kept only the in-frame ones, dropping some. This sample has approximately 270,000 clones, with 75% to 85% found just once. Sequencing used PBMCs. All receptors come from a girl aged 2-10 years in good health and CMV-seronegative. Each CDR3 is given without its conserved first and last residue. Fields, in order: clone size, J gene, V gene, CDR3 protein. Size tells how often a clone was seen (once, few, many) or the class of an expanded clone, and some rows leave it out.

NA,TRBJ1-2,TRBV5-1,ASSFTRTAHHTNYGYT
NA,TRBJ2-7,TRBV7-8,ASSVSGRRSKGTYEQC
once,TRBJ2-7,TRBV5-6,ASSPREDMSLYEQY
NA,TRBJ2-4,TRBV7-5,PPGQLAKNIQY
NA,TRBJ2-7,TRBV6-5,ASSFQGQGMYEQY
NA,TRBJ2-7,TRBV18,ASSPPDRAYIYEQY
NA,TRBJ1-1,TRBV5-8,ASSWRTGGWTEAF
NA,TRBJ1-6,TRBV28,ASSLWDRGSPLH
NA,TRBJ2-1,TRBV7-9,ASSLGGGAFNEQF
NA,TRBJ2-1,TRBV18,ASSRTGQGGEQF
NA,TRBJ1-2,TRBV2,ASQTGRGYT
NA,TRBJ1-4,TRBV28,ASSWGTGPATNEKLF
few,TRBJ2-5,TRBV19,ASTPPDLDLKTQY
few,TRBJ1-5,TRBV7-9,ASSLGGSWGNQPQH
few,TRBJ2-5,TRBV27,ASSFIGSTQY
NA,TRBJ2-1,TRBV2,ASSEGPGLTPNEQF
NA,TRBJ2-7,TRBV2,AWELSGQHYEQY
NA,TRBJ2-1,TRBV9,ASSLRLAGVVHEQF
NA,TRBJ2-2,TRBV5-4,ASSLAQNTGELF
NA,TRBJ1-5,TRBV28,ASRVGLGQPQH
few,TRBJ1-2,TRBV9,ASSPAGGGHGYT
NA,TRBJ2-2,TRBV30,AWSLLGANTGELF
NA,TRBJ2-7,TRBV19,ASKSRDEQY
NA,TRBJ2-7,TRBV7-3,ASSLTPGRNEQY
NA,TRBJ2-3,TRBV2,ASRAGESTDTQY
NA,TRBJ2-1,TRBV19,ASTSLREYNEQF
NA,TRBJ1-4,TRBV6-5,ASSERGGSEKLF
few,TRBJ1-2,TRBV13,ASSSTGDYGYT
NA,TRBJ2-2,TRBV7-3,ASSPRGTGELF
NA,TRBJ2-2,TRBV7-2,ASSGQAGERDIGELF
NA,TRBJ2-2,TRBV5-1,ASSLDSGELF
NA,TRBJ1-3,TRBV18,ASSPPTGATIY
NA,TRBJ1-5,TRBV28,ASSFRFRQVDSNQPQH
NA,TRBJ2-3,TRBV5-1,ASKGTDSTDTQY
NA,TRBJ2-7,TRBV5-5,ASSLGGLAEGEYEQY
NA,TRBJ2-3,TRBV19,ASSIGLAVYGGGTDTQY
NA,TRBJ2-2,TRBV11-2,ASSTSGGDYTGELF
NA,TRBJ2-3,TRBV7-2,ASSLAGAADTQY
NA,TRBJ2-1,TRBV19,ASKPAGELNEQF
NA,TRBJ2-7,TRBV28,ASSKQAGKFYEQY
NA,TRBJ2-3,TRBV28,ASRLAGGPGTDTQY
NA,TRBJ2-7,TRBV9,ASSVVGSGRSDEQY
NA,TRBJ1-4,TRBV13,ASSPTGRENEKLF
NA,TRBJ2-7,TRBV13,ASSFWTALHYEQY
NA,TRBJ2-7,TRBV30,AWSRFEGGDYEQY
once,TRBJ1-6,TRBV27,ASLPEGRVYSPLH
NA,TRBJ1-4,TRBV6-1,ASTHTTTKLF
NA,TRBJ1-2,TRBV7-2,ASSSDIHYRDRLEGYT
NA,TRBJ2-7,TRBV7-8,ASSLIYRGYEQY
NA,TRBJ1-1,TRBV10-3,AISESHRSGFQTEAF
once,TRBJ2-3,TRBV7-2,ASSPGLASTDTQY
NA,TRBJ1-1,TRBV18,ASSPRAPVTEAF
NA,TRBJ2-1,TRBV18,ASSHREGFYNEQF